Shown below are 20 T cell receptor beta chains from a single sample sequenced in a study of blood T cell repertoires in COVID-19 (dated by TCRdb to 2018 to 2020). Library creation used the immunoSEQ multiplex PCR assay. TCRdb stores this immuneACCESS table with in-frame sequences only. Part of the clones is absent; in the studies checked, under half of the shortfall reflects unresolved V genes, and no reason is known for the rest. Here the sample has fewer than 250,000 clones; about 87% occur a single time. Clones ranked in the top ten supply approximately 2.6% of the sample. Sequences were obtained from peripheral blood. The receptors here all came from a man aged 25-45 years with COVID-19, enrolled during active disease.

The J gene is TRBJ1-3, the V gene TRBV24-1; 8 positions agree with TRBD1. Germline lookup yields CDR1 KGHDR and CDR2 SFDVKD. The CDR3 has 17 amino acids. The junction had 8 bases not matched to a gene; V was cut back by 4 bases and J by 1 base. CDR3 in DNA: TGTGCCACCAGTGAGGCTGCAGGGGGCCCTTCTGGAAACACCATATATTTT. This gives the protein CATSEAAGGPSGNTIYF.

CDR3 sequence: CASSLGDRDRRYGYTF. CDR3 nucleotides: TGTGCCAGCAGCTTGGGGGACCGGGACAGACGATATGGCTACACCTTC. The V call is TRBV7-9, the J call TRBJ1-2, with 7 bases aligning to TRBD1. The J segment lost 5 bases and the V segment lost 3 bases, leaving 12 bases of the junction unmatched. Germline loops: CDR1 SEHNR, CDR2 FQNEAQ (reference sequence). CDR3 length: 16 residues.

In DNA, the CDR3 is TGTGCCAGCAGCACCGTTGGGACTCAAGTAGAGCAGTTCTTC. Its translation is CASSTVGTQVEQFF. The chain uses TRBV7-9 and TRBJ2-1; D may be TRBD2 (6 bases). Trimming cost V 5 bases and J 10 bases, with 18 bases left between them. The CDR3 contains 14 residues. Germline-derived CDR1 and CDR2 are SEHNR and FQNEAQ (reference sequence).

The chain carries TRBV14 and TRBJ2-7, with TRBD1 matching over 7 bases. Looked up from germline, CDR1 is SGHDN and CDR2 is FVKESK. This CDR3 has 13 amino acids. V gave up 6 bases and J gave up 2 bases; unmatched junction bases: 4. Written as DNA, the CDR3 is TGTGCCAGCAGGGGGACAGAACCCTACGAGCAGTACTTC. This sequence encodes CASRGTEPYEQYF.

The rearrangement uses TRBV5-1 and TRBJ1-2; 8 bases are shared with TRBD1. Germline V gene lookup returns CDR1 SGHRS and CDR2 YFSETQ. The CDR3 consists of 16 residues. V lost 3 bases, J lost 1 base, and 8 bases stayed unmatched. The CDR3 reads CASSSSGTGDNYGYTF. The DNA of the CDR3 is TGCGCCAGCAGCTCCTCCGGGACAGGAGATAACTATGGCTACACCTTC.

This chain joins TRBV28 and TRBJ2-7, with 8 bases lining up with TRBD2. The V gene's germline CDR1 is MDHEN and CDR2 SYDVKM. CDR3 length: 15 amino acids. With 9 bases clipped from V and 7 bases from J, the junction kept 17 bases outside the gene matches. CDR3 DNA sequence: TGTGCCAGTATCCCTCATCGAGCGGGAGTGGGAGAGCAGTACTTC. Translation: CASIPHRAGVGEQYF.

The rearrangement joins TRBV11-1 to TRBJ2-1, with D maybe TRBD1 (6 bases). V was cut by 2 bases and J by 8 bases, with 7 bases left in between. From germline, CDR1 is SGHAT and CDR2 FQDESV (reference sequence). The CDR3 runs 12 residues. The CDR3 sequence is CASSLRTDEQFF. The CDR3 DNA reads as TGTGCCAGCAGCTTAAGGACAGATGAGCAGTTCTTC.

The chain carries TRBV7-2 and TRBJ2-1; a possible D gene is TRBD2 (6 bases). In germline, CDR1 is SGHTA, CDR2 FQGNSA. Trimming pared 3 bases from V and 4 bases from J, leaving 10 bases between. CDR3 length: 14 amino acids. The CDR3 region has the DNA TGTGCCAGCAGCTTCTCTGGGAGGTACAATGAGCAGTTCTTC. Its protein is CASSFSGRYNEQFF.

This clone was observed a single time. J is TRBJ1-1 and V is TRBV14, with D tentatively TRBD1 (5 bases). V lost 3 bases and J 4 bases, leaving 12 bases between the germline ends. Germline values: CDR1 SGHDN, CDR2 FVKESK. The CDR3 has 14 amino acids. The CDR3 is CASSQRGGSTEAFF. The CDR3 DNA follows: TGTGCCAGCAGCCAGAGGGGAGGGAGCACTGAAGCTTTCTTT.

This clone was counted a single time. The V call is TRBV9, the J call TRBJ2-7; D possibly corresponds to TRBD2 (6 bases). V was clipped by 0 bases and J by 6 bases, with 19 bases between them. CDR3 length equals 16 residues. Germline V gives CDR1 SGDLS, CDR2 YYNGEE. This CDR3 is CASSVGGKSGVSEQYF. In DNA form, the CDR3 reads TGTGCCAGCAGCGTAGGGGGAAAGTCGGGAGTCTCCGAGCAGTACTTC.

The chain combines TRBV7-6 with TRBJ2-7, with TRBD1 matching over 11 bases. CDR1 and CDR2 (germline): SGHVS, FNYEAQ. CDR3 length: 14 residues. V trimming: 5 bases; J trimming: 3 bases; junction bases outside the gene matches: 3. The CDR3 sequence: CASSPGTGGYEQYF. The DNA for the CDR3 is TGTGCCAGCAGCCCCGGGACAGGGGGCTACGAGCAGTACTTC.

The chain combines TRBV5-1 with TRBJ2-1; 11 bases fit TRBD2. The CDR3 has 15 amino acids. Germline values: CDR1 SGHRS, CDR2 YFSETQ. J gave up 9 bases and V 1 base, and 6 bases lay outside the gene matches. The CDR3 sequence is CASSLRLAGLGEQFF. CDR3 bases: TGCGCCAGCAGCTTGCGACTAGCGGGGTTAGGTGAGCAGTTCTTC.

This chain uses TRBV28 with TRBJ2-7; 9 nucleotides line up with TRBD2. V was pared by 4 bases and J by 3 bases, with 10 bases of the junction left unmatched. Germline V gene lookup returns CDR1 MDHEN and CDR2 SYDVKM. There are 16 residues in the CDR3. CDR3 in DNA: TGTGCCAGCAGTTCCCCCAGTAGCGGGAGTTACTACGAGCAGTACTTC. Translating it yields CASSSPSSGSYYEQYF.

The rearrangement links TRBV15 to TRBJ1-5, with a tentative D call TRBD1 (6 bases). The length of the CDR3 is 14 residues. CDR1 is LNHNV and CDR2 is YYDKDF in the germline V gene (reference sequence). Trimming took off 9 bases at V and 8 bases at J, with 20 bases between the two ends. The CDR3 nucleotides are TGTGCCACAAGTCCTCTTCAGGGGCGAGAGCCCCAGCATTTT. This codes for CATSPLQGREPQHF.

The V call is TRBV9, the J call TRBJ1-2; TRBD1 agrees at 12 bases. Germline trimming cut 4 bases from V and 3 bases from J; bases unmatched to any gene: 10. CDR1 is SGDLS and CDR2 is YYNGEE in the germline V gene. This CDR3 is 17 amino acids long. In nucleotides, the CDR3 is TGTGCCAGCAGCATTAGCGGGGGGACAGGGGGCTACTATGGCTACACCTTC. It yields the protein CASSISGGTGGYYGYTF.

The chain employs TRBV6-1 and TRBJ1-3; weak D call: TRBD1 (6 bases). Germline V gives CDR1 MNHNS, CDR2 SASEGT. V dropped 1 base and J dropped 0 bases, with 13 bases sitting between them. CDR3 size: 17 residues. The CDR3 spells CASSEVIGGGSGNTIYF. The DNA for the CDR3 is TGTGCCAGCAGTGAAGTAATAGGGGGGGGCTCTGGAAACACCATATATTTT.

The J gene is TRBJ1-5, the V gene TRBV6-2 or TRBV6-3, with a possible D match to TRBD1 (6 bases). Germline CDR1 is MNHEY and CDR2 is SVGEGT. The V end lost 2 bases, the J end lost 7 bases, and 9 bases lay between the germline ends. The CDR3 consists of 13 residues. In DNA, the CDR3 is TGTGCCAGCAGTTACACAGGGTGGCAGCCCCAGCATTTT. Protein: CASSYTGWQPQHF.

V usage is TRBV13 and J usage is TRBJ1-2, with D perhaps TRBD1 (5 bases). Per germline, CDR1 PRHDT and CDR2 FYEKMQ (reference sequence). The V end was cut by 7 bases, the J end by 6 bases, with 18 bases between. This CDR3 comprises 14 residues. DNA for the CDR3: TGTGCCAGCACCCTGGTGGGGGGAAGAGATGGCTACACCTTC. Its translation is CASTLVGGRDGYTF. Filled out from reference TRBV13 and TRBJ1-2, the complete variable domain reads AAGVIQSPRHLIKEKRETATLKCYPIPRHDTVYWYQQGPGQDPQFLISFYEKMQSDKGSIPDRFSAQQFSDYHSELNMSSLELGDSALYFCASTLVGGRDGYTFGSGTRLTVV.

CDR3 region: CASSRHDRGDEQYF. The CDR3 nucleotides read TGTGCCAGCAGCCGCCACGACAGGGGTGACGAGCAGTACTTC. The rearrangement links TRBV6-5 to TRBJ2-7, with 8 positions matching TRBD1. Germline assignment: CDR1 MNHEY and CDR2 SVGAGI. The CDR3 has 14 amino acids. The V segment lost 6 bases and the J segment 5 bases; nucleotides outside the gene matches: 9.

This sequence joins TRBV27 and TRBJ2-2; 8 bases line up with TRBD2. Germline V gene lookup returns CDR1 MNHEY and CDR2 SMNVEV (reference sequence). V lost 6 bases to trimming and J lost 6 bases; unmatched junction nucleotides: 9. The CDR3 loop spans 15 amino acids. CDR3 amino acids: CASRTSGTLAGELFF. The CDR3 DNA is TGTGCCAGCAGAACTAGCGGCACTCTAGCCGGGGAGCTGTTTTTT.